Detailed here is one T cell receptor (beta chain). Recovered participants had two consecutive negative NP/OP PCR tests, healthcare professional clearance, or symptom resolution. This CDR3 is 15 amino acids long. Germline V lookup: CDR1 MDHEN, CDR2 SYDVKM. Trimming took off 8 bases at V and 3 bases at J, with 19 bases between the two ends. The data are from a study of blood T cell repertoires in COVID-19. This table comes from immunoSEQ multiplex PCR, and its TCRdb copy is limited to in-frame clones, with some not included. This table holds 350,000 to 400,000 clones, around 92% found once. The gene calls are TRBV28 and TRBJ1-1; D is perhaps TRBD1 (5 bases). This receptor was taken from a woman aged 30 to 39 who had recovered from COVID-19. The sample taken for sequencing was PBMCs or T cells enriched from blood (not recorded which). In DNA form, the CDR3 reads TGTGCCAGCGCCCGGGGGACCTTTAGGCACACTGAAGCTTTCTTT. This encodes CASARGTFRHTEAFF.